These T cell receptor beta chains were read from a single sample in a study of blood T cells in healthy people across ages. A single record per CDR3 protein comes from TCRdb applying MiXCR to the 5' RACE reads. The sample has 800,000 to 950,000 distinct CDR3 sequences; 35% to 40% are singletons. Sequenced input: blood. The origin of the receptors is a man aged 18 to 29 in good health. The CDR3 runs from the conserved cysteine through the conserved F or W. The D gene is left open where the match is weak. Size is stated for part of the rows, as once, few or many counts, or as a class when the clone is expanded.

j_call	d_call	v_call	clone_size	cdr3_aa	cdr3_nt
TRBJ2-1	-	TRBV15	-	CATSSFKGREQFF	TGTGCCACCAGCAGCTTTAAGGGGCGTGAGCAGTTCTTC
TRBJ2-3	TRBD1	TRBV9	few	CASSAYRGQGDTQYF	TGTGCCAGCAGCGCCTACAGGGGGCAAGGAGATACGCAGTATTTT
TRBJ2-5	-	TRBV9	-	CASSAPIQETQYF	TGTGCCAGCAGCGCCCCGATCCAAGAGACCCAGTACTTC
TRBJ1-1	-	TRBV7-3	few	CASSAAGGTEAFF	TGTGCCAGCAGCGCTGCGGGTGGCACTGAAGCTTTCTTT
TRBJ2-5	TRBD2	TRBV4-1	-	CASSQDFTSEETQYF	TGCGCCAGCAGCCAAGATTTCACTAGCGAAGAGACCCAGTACTTC
TRBJ2-1	-	TRBV30	few	CAWSKDHNNEQFF	TGTGCCTGGAGTAAGGACCACAACAATGAGCAGTTCTTC
TRBJ1-1	-	TRBV3-1	few	CASSQGVDNTEAFF	TGTGCCAGCAGCCAAGGAGTAGACAACACTGAAGCTTTCTTT
TRBJ2-7	-	TRBV20-1	few	CSAMPGQRYEQYF	TGCAGTGCCATGCCGGGACAACGATACGAGCAGTACTTC
TRBJ1-3	TRBD1	TRBV7-2	-	CASSLASGTGTGNTIYF	TGTGCCAGCAGCTTAGCCTCCGGGACAGGGACGGGAAACACCATATATTTT
TRBJ1-1	TRBD1	TRBV12-3/TRBV12-4	few	CASSRDRVDAFF	TGTGCCAGCAGTAGGGACAGGGTGGACGCTTTCTTT
TRBJ2-1	TRBD1	TRBV6-5	-	CASSYTTGAGSYNEQFF	TGTGCCAGCAGTTACACGACAGGGGCCGGATCCTACAATGAGCAGTTCTTC
TRBJ2-7	-	TRBV20-1	-	CSARWGLPNEQYF	TGCAGTGCTAGATGGGGACTTCCCAATGAGCAGTACTTC
TRBJ1-1	-	TRBV19	-	CASSPYTGSEAFF	TGTGCCAGTAGCCCATATACAGGGTCTGAAGCTTTCTTT
TRBJ2-5	-	TRBV12-3/TRBV12-4	many	CASSSRGQETQYF	TGCGCCAGCAGCTCCAGGGGACAAGAGACCCAGTACTTC
TRBJ1-1	-	TRBV20-1	-	CSAELPTGLKEAFF	TGCAGTGCTGAATTACCTACAGGGCTCAAGGAAGCTTTCTTT
TRBJ2-5	-	TRBV20-1	-	CSTRARTEPQETQYF	TGCAGTACTAGAGCCAGGACAGAGCCCCAAGAGACCCAGTACTTC